This T cell receptor beta chain was recovered during a study of Graves' ophthalmopathy and Graves' hyperthyroidism (dated by TCRdb to the late 2010s). For the wider study: Peripheral blood samples were taken at the time of initial diagnosis, before any treatment was given. TCR beta repertoire signatures were used to distinguish Graves' ophthalmopathy from Graves' hyperthyroidism and to predict progression to ophthalmopathy. In total, 120 to 150 blood samples were TCR-sequenced: some 43 ophthalmopathy, some 75 hyperthyroidism and 17 hyperthyroidism-to-ophthalmopathy patients. A discovery set of 90 to 100 patients (around 40 ophthalmopathy, 55 to 65 stable hyperthyroidism) was enrolled to explore V-J signatures distinguishing ophthalmopathy from hyperthyroidism. An independent validation cohort was composed of approximately 18 hyperthyroidism patients and more than 15 patients who later progressed from hyperthyroidism to ophthalmopathy. In roughly 6 hyperthyroidism patients, T-cell repertoires of thyroid tissue and blood were compared. Following sampling, methimazole starting at 30 mg daily was administered to hyperthyroidism patients, and high-dose intravenous methylprednisolone was administered to ophthalmopathy patients. The roughly 90 discovery patients were divided at random into training and test sets in a 7:3 ratio.

Ophthalmopathy patients had moderately to severely active disease, Clinical Activity Score of at least 3, NOSPECS grade of at least 4, and disease duration under 3 months. Anyone with other autoimmune diseases, uncontrolled infections, pregnancy or lactation was excluded from the study. Clinical symptoms, serum thyroxine, TRAb, thyroid ultrasound and orbital computed tomography were used for diagnosis. Ficoll-Paque density gradient centrifugation was used to isolate PBMCs from 9.5 to 10 ml of fresh peripheral blood. Total RNA was extracted with Trizol reagent and quality-checked on an Agilent 2100 Bioanalyzer. For repertoire sequencing, the TCR beta CDR3 regions were amplified from RNA transcripts. The first round of RT-PCR was done with HTBI primers and the Qiagen OneStep RT-PCR kit, and was followed by a second round of multiplex PCR, then size selection and purification. Sequencing of the libraries was carried out on an Illumina HiSeq2000 in paired-end mode with 100 bp reads. The original methods were these. SOAPnuke was used to process the reads, removing any read that contained adapters or uncalled bases, had a mean Phred below 15, or lacked an exact match to the constant primer or identifier. COPE v1.2.5 was used to merge the high-quality paired reads. Each unique nucleotide sequence was treated as a clonotype, and MiTCR v1.1 was used to align the clonotypes to the IMGT TRB V, D and J references. The analysis was limited to V-J combinations with a frequency above 0.0001, which together covered more than 98% of repertoires. For each V-J combination, a TCR clonal expansion and chaos score was defined as the ratio of F50 clonal expansion to chaos observed in the TCRdist matrix. Welch's t-statistics and random forest were used to narrow the features down to more than 10 V-J combinations, which were then fed into a naive Bayes classifier. The similarity between thyroid and blood repertoires was quantified using the Morisita-Horn index. TCRdb reprocessing: public reads trimmed at Q25 with fastp, clones called with MiXCR, in-frame beta chains kept. Each record represents a unique CDR3 protein, reported with the most common genes and DNA among its rows. TCRdb, not the authors, supplied the V and J calls. Present in this sample are approximately 480,000 distinct CDR3 sequences, approximately 15% of which were seen just once. Of the sample, 9.8% is held by the ten largest clones.

What the research found in general, with its limitations: In validation, the model predicted ophthalmopathy progression with less than 71% sensitivity and less than 80% specificity; some twelve predicted patients were CT-confirmed with GO in a median of around 6 months. In cross-validation, the 13-signature model distinguished ophthalmopathy from stable hyperthyroidism with about 89% sensitivity and about 81% specificity, while in the test set the corresponding values were about 80% and 75%. Most of the expanded thyroid clonotypes with a frequency above 0.001 were also detected in blood, and it was suggested that the thyroid immune response may be reflected by blood repertoires. Sample size was not predetermined statistically, and investigators were not blinded to group allocation.

This clonotype was recorded many times. Its antigen specificity is not known. No base quality values were provided; no much bigger clone lies one nucleotide off. Sample: blood. This TCR was recovered from a young woman with Graves' ophthalmopathy. Donor details come from another sample of the same person, matched by shared clones.

The DNA sequence follows: TGTGCCAGCATTCTAGACAGCCTGAACACTGAAGCTTTCTTT. This yields the protein CASILDSLNTEAFF. This chain joins TRBV6-1 to TRBJ1-1; a tentative D match to TRBD1 spans 5 bases. The CDR3 contains 14 residues, cysteine and phenylalanine counted. The sequence is cut down to CDR3 DNA, 42 bases in frame from base 1. Trimming removed 7 bases from V and 0 bases from J, leaving 12 bases between the germline ends. CDR1 and CDR2 (MNHNS, SASEGT) derive from the germline V gene.